The 21 T cell receptor beta chains below were found in one sample sequenced in a study of response to subunit inactivated influenza vaccine. Each CDR3 protein gets one entry after TCRdb re-called the RT-PCR reads with MiXCR. Seen here are approximately 730,000 distinct CDR3 sequences, around 13% observed once, and the top ten hold around 6.5%. Sequenced here: PBMCs from blood, sampled about 14 days before vaccination. The receptors originated from a man between 45 and 60 years old who received an inactivated influenza vaccine.

The chain couples TRBV3-2 to TRBJ2-1; the tabulated D call, TRBD1, remains unverified against the DNA. TRBV3-2 is deemed a pseudogene. The CDR3 runs to 17 residues. The CDR3 here is CASCNSPIGGRYNEQFF. CDR3 nucleotides: TGTGCCAGCTGCAATTCCCCTATAGGGGGTCGCTACAATGAGCAGTTCTTC.

J is TRBJ2-3 and V is TRBV12-3 or TRBV12-4, with a tentative D call TRBD2 (7 bases). The CDR3 has 15 amino acids. Trimming left V 7 bases short and J 1 base short, with 15 bases between. CDR3 sequence: CASTSGGARTDTQYF. The CDR3 nucleotides are TGTGCCAGCACCTCTGGGGGGGCACGCACAGATACGCAGTATTTT.

This clonotype has just a few counts. The CDR3 DNA is TGCGCCAGCAGCTTCGAGGGGGGGTCGGAGACCCAGTACTTC. Protein sequence: CASSFEGGSETQYF. The genes are TRBV5-1 and TRBJ2-5, with D tentatively TRBD2 (7 bases). The CDR3 covers 14 residues. Germline V gene lookup returns CDR1 SGHRS and CDR2 YFSETQ. V gave up 2 bases and J gave up 5 bases, with 13 bases separating them.

V gene TRBV7-6 combines with J gene TRBJ2-7; 9 bases fit TRBD1. The germline V gene encodes CDR1 SGHVS and CDR2 FNYEAQ. Unmatched junction bases numbered 4, after V lost 1 base and J lost 6 bases. The CDR3 is 14 amino acids. The DNA for the CDR3 is TGTGCCAGCAGCTTAGAAGGGACAGGGTTCGAGCAGTACTTC. It specifies CASSLEGTGFEQYF.

The CDR3 nucleotides are TGTGCCAGCAGTCTCGGGGGGGAAGAGGGCAAAAACATTCAGTACTTC. Encoded protein: CASSLGGEEGKNIQYF. The gene calls are TRBV3-1 and TRBJ2-4; 8 bases line up with TRBD2. Germline CDR1 is LGHDT and CDR2 is YNNKEL (reference sequence). The V segment lost 6 bases and the J segment 3 bases; nucleotides outside the gene matches: 10. The CDR3 sequence is 16 residues long.

The chain is built from TRBV3-1 and TRBJ2-7; TRBD2 matches 8 bases. Germline assignment: CDR1 LGHDT and CDR2 YNNKEL (reference sequence). CDR3 length: 15 residues. J gave up 2 bases and V 4 bases, and 7 bases lay outside the gene matches. The CDR3 DNA is TGTGCCAGCAGCCCGGGAGGGCTTACAGCCTACGAGCAGTACTTC. Translated, it gives CASSPGGLTAYEQYF.

This clonotype was observed a handful of times. V and J are TRBV28 and TRBJ1-1, with 8 bases matching TRBD1. This CDR3 is 17 amino acids long. The junction had 14 bases not matched to a gene; V was cut back by 4 bases and J by 4 bases. The germline V gene has CDR1 MDHEN and CDR2 SYDVKM. The CDR3 region has the DNA TGTGCCAGCAGTTCTGCCTACAGGGGGGCTGTTGGCACTGAAGCTTTCTTT. Protein product: CASSSAYRGAVGTEAFF.

This sequence joins TRBV7-8 and TRBJ1-1; possibly TRBD1 for D (5 bases). There are 14 residues in the CDR3. The V end was cut by 0 bases, the J end by 3 bases, with 8 bases between. Per germline, CDR1 SGHVS and CDR2 FQNEAQ. In DNA, the CDR3 is TGTGCCAGCAGCTTAGCGGGGCGGTACACTGAAGCTTTCTTT. Its protein product is CASSLAGRYTEAFF.

The V gene is TRBV20-1, the J gene TRBJ2-7; D may be TRBD1 (6 bases). Germline V CDR1 and CDR2: DFQATT, SNEGSKA (reference sequence). This CDR3 is built from 13 residues. V shed 3 bases and J shed 5 bases, with 14 bases lying between them. The CDR3 DNA sequence: TGCAGTGCTAGTAGGCCAGGGGACGACGAGCAGTACTTC. It is translated as CSASRPGDDEQYF.

This clonotype was seen at least ten times. J is TRBJ1-2 and V is TRBV9, with TRBD1 matching over 11 bases. V shed 0 bases and J 2 bases; nucleotides not matched to a gene: 0. CDR1 SGDLS and CDR2 YYNGEE come from the germline V gene. The CDR3 runs 15 residues. CDR3 in amino acids: CASSVGDRGNYGYTF. CDR3 sequence (DNA): TGTGCCAGCAGCGTAGGGGACAGGGGGAACTATGGCTACACCTTC.

This sequence joins TRBV7-9 and TRBJ2-7; 8 bases line up with TRBD1. The V and J ends lost 5 bases and 6 bases, in that order; junction bases with no gene match: 9. The germline CDR1 and CDR2 sequences are SEHNR and FQNEAQ (reference sequence). CDR3 length: 14 amino acids. This CDR3 reads CASSHPDRAGEQYF. The CDR3 coding sequence is TGTGCCAGCAGCCACCCGGACAGGGCTGGCGAGCAGTACTTC.

The rearrangement joins TRBV5-1 to TRBJ2-6; D gene uncertain. Trimming pared 0 bases from V and 4 bases from J, leaving 5 bases between. Germline-derived CDR1 and CDR2 are SGHRS and YFSETQ. This CDR3 has 14 residues. The DNA for the CDR3 is TGCGCCAGCAGCTTGGAATTCGGGGCCAACGTCCTGACTTTC. It is translated as CASSLEFGANVLTF.

Only a few counts were recorded for this clonotype. The J gene is TRBJ2-3, the V gene TRBV5-4, with D maybe TRBD1 (6 bases). The CDR3 has 14 residues. Germline CDR1 is SGHNT and CDR2 is YYREEE (reference sequence). Trimming shortened V by 5 bases and J by 4 bases, and 14 bases separated the two germline ends. In nucleotides, the CDR3 is TGTGCCAGCAGTGAATCGACAGGCCCAGATACGCAGTATTTT. This sequence encodes CASSESTGPDTQYF.

V usage is TRBV11-2 and J usage is TRBJ2-4; a possible D gene is TRBD2 (6 bases). This CDR3 is built from 16 residues. Trimming removed 4 bases from V and 2 bases from J, with 15 bases in between. Germline CDR1 reads SGHAT; CDR2 reads FQNNGV. DNA of the CDR3: TGTGCCAGCAGCTCGGGACTTTATGTCTCCAAAAACATTCAGTACTTC. As protein: CASSSGLYVSKNIQYF.

V gene TRBV2 combines with J gene TRBJ2-3, with unresolved D. The length of the CDR3 is 14 residues. Between the trimmed V and J ends, which lost 4 bases and 2 bases, there was a span of 10 bases. CDR1 is SNHLY and CDR2 is FYNNEI in the germline V gene. CDR3 nucleotide sequence: TGTGCCAGCAGTGTGGAGACTTTCACAGATACGCAGTATTTT. Encoded protein: CASSVETFTDTQYF.

The genes are TRBV5-1 and TRBJ2-5; TRBD1 might be the D (5 bases). Germline loops: CDR1 SGHRS, CDR2 YFSETQ. This CDR3 spans 14 amino acids. V gave up 4 bases and J gave up 1 base, with 11 bases separating them. The CDR3 reads CASSTWTIQETQYF. Here the CDR3 DNA reads TGCGCCAGCAGCACTTGGACAATCCAAGAGACCCAGTACTTC.

This chain connects TRBV24-1 to TRBJ2-1, with D possibly being TRBD1 (7 bases). The length of the CDR3 is 17 residues. CDR1 and CDR2 from the germline V gene are KGHDR and SFDVKD. Trimming removed 4 bases at V and 4 bases at J, with 19 bases between. CDR3 coding DNA: TGTGCCACCAGTGAAGGGCTGGAGGGACAGAGGTACAATGAGCAGTTCTTC. It specifies CATSEGLEGQRYNEQFF.

This chain links TRBV11-2 with TRBJ2-1; D possibly corresponds to TRBD1 (6 bases). This CDR3 contains 16 residues. V was pared by 0 bases and J by 12 bases, with 21 bases between. Germline V lookup: CDR1 SGHAT, CDR2 FQNNGV. The CDR3 DNA is TGTGCCAGCAGCTTAGATCCCGCACCCTCAGGGGCGGGGCAGTTCTTC. Translated, it gives CASSLDPAPSGAGQFF.

In this sample, this clonotype turned up a few times. The V gene is TRBV20-1, the J gene TRBJ1-2; 7 bases agree with TRBD1. Germline-derived CDR1 and CDR2 are DFQATT and SNEGSKA (reference sequence). Trimming at V came to 3 bases and at J to 1 base, leaving 5 bases not matched to a gene. CDR3 length: 14 amino acids. CDR3 loop: CSASLRGDNYGYTF. For the CDR3, the DNA is TGCAGTGCTAGCCTCAGGGGGGATAACTATGGCTACACCTTC.

This clonotype was counted a few times. The gene calls are TRBV11-2 and TRBJ2-1; TRBD2 aligns across 13 bases. The CDR3 consists of 18 residues. V shed 0 bases, J shed 3 bases, and the junction held 5 bases outside the gene matches. Germline V gives CDR1 SGHAT, CDR2 FQNNGV. The CDR3 here is CASSLDWTSGRRYNEQFF. CDR3 bases: TGTGCCAGCAGCTTAGACTGGACTAGCGGGAGACGCTACAATGAGCAGTTCTTC.

This clonotype has only a few counts. Here the CDR3 DNA reads TGTGCCAGCAGCTTACGTCAGGGGGCGGGAGAGACCCAGTACTTC. This codes for CASSLRQGAGETQYF. V is TRBV7-2 and J is TRBJ2-5; 8 bases map to TRBD1. Germline loops: CDR1 SGHTA, CDR2 FQGNSA. V trimming: 2 bases; J trimming: 4 bases; junction bases outside the gene matches: 6. The CDR3 is 15 residues long. Supplemented by reference TRBV7-2 and TRBJ2-5, the full variable domain reads GAGVSQSPSNKVTEKGKDVELRCDPISGHTALYWYRQSLGQGLEFLIYFQGNSAPDKSGLPSDRFSAERTGGSVSTLTIQRTQQEDSAVYLCASSLRQGAGETQYFGPGTRLLVL.